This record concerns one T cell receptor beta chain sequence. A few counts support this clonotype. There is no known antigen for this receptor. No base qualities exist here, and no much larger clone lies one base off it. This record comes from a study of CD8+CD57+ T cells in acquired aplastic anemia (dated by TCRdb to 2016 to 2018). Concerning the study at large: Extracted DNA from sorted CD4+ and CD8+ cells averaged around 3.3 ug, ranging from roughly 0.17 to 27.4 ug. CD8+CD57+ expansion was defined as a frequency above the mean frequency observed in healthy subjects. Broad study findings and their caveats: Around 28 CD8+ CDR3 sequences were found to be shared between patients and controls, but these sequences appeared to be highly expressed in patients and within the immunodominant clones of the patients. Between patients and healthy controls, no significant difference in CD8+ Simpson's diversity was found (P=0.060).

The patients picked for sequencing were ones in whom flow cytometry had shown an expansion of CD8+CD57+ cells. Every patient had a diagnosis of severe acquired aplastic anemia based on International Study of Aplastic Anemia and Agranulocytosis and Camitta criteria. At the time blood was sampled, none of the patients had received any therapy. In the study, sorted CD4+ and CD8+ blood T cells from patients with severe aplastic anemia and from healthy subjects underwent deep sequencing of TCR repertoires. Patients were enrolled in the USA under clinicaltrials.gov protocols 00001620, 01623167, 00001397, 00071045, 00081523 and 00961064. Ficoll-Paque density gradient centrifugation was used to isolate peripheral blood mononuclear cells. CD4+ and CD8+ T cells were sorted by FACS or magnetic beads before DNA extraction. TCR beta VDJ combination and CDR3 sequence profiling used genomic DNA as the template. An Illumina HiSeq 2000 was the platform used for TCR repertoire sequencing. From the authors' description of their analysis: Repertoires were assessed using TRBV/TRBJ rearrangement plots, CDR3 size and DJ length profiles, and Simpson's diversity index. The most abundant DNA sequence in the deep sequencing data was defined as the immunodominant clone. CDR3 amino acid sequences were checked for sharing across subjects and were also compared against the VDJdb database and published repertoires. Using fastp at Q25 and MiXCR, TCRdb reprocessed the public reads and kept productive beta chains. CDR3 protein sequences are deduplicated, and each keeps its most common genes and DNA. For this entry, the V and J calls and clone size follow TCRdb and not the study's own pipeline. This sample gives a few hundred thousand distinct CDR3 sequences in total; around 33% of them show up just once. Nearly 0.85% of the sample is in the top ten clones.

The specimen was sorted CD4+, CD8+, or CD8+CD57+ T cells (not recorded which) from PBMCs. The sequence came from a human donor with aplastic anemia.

The CDR3 region has the sequence CASTQVGGSNTEAFF. The bases are TGTGCCAGCACCCAAGTTGGGGGGTCGAACACTGAAGCTTTCTTT. The chain joins TRBV12-3 or TRBV12-4 to TRBJ1-1; TRBD1 is a possible D gene, resting on 5 matching bases. The junction shows trimming of 7 bases on V and 1 base on J, plus 16 bases between the germline ends. From its cysteine to its phenylalanine, the CDR3 spans 15 amino acids. Only the CDR3 DNA stays, 45 bases, in frame from base 1.